Listed here are 9 T cell receptor beta chains from one sample, sequenced in a study of blood T cell repertoires in COVID-19. Assay used: immunoSEQ multiplex PCR; TCRdb lists only in-frame clones, some missing. Of 350,000 to 450,000 clones in the sample, 70% to 90% were seen once. Sequencing input: peripheral blood. The receptors stem from a woman in her fifties or sixties with COVID-19, enrolled during active disease.

The rearrangement joins TRBV3-1 (or the pseudogene TRBV3-2) to TRBJ1-5, with TRBD1 matching over 9 bases. This CDR3 spans 19 amino acids. CDR1 LGHDT and CDR2 YNNKEL come from the germline V gene (reference sequence). V shed 1 base, J shed 7 bases, and the junction held 17 bases outside the gene matches. CDR3 region: CASSQGNPAGQGIRQPQHF. For the CDR3, the DNA is TGTGCCAGCAGCCAAGGGAACCCAGCGGGACAGGGAATTAGACAGCCCCAGCATTTT.

This clone was seen just once. The chain joins TRBV3-1 (or the pseudogene TRBV3-2) to TRBJ2-2; 10 nucleotides match TRBD1. This CDR3 spans 16 amino acids. Germline lookup yields CDR1 LGHDT and CDR2 YNNKEL (reference sequence). Trimming cost V 3 bases and J 5 bases; bases outside gene matches: 6. The CDR3 here is CASSHSGTGVTGELFF. Written as DNA, the CDR3 is TGTGCCAGCAGCCACAGCGGGACAGGGGTAACCGGGGAGCTGTTTTTT.

This chain uses TRBV5-1 with TRBJ1-1; TRBD1 is a possible D gene (5 bases). The CDR3 loop spans 13 amino acids. Trimming shortened V by 2 bases and J by 3 bases, and 8 bases separated the two germline ends. In germline, CDR1 is SGHRS, CDR2 YFSETQ. CDR3 DNA: TGCGCCAGCAGCTTACAAGGGGACACTGAAGCTTTCTTT. This gives the protein CASSLQGDTEAFF.

The chain's CDR3 is CASSPGQGSGYTF. DNA for the CDR3: TGTGCCAGCAGCCCGGGACAGGGGTCTGGCTACACCTTC. The genes are TRBV9 and TRBJ1-2; 10 positions agree with TRBD1. V lost 4 bases to trimming and J lost 7 bases; unmatched junction nucleotides: 4. The CDR3 length is 13 residues. Germline V gene lookup returns CDR1 SGDLS and CDR2 YYNGEE.

J is TRBJ1-2 and V is TRBV25-1; 9 bases fit TRBD1. The CDR3 extends over 14 amino acids. Losses at the gene ends were 5 bases for V and 4 bases for J; bases not matched to a gene: 5. Germline assignment: CDR1 MGHDK and CDR2 SYGVNS. CDR3 protein: CASSPRDRVYGYTF. Here the CDR3 DNA reads TGTGCCAGCAGTCCCCGGGACAGGGTCTATGGCTACACCTTC.

This clone was seen a handful of times. The same CDR3 can be traced to other DNA sequences in this sample. The chain combines TRBV7-9 with TRBJ2-7, with D possibly TRBD2 on 5 matching bases. Trimming stripped 1 base from V and 4 bases from J, with 8 bases between. CDR3 size: 13 residues. Germline CDR1 is SEHNR and CDR2 is FQNEAQ (reference sequence). The CDR3 coding sequence is TGTGCCAGCAGCTTAGGAGGGTTGTACGAGCAGTACTTC. It codes for CASSLGGLYEQYF.

The rearrangement joins TRBV29-1 to TRBJ2-7, with D perhaps TRBD1 (5 bases). Germline-derived CDR1 and CDR2 are SQVTM and ANQGSEA. V was trimmed by 7 bases and J by 3 bases, leaving 16 bases between them. This CDR3 contains 13 residues. CDR3 loop: CSASQVGLYEQYF. CDR3 DNA: TGCAGCGCCTCACAGGTCGGCCTCTACGAGCAGTACTTC.

The V call is TRBV2, the J call TRBJ1-1; perhaps TRBD1 as D (5 bases). Germline V gives CDR1 SNHLY, CDR2 FYNNEI. Trimming cost V 3 bases and J 5 bases, with 10 bases left between them. This CDR3 has 13 residues. This chain's CDR3 is CASSDQGRTEAFF. CDR3 nucleotides: TGTGCCAGCAGTGACCAGGGAAGGACTGAAGCTTTCTTT.

This clone came up once. Other DNA sequences in this sample translate to the same CDR3. The gene calls are TRBV5-1 and TRBJ2-7; 7 bases fit TRBD2. The CDR3 totals 15 residues. The ends lost 0 bases at V and 2 bases at J; junction bases unmatched: 5. Per germline, CDR1 SGHRS and CDR2 YFSETQ. CDR3 amino acids: CASSLVGRGAYEQYF. The CDR3 nucleotides read TGCGCCAGCAGCTTGGTGGGCCGGGGGGCCTACGAGCAGTACTTC.